This T cell receptor beta chain was profiled in a study of cytomegalovirus exposure and HLA in healthy donors. The V gene's germline CDR1 is SGHRS and CDR2 YFSETQ. V lost 4 bases and J 3 bases, leaving 19 bases between the germline ends. The CDR3 is made up of 16 amino acids. Study observations and caveats: Using a false discovery rate of 0.05, a later analysis showed that roughly 16,000 TCR beta sequences were associated with HLA alleles. According to an earlier analysis, most TCR beta V segments yielded productive rearrangements about 87% or about 30% of the time.

Comment on this clone: Its target is unknown.

Primers included in the PCR were 60 Vbeta and 13 Jbeta primers. Authors' data handling: Later, tens of millions of unique TCR beta chains were counted in an analysis, and about 10 million of them were shared. Produced via immunoSEQ multiplex PCR; TCRdb's table is partial and in-frame only. That table is the source of V, J and clone size, and D and trimming were worked out from the DNA. The data show roughly 67,000 clones, about 80% seen once. This sequence originates from a man in his 60s in good health and CMV-seropositive. The chain uses TRBV5-1 and TRBJ1-1, with D perhaps TRBD1 (5 bases). The sequencing sample was made of PBMCs. Here the CDR3 DNA reads TGCGCCAGCAGCCCGGGAGGGGCAGTTACTTACACTGAAGCTTTCTTT. This encodes CASSPGGAVTYTEAFF.